This T cell receptor beta chain is from a study of blood T cell repertoires in COVID-19. Overall study context: PBMCs, B-cell-depleted T cells, or T cells were the source of the cDNA or gDNA that made up the material.

Germline assignment: CDR1 SEHNR and CDR2 FQNEAQ (reference sequence). The V gene lost 3 bases and the J gene lost 12 bases, with 11 bases spanning the gap. This CDR3 contains 12 residues. Original analysis: Reference gene primer amplification gave nucleated cell count estimates. The protocol was immunoSEQ multiplex PCR, while the TCRdb copy is restricted to in-frame clones and leaves out a portion. For V, J and clone size, that table is used; D and trimming come from the DNA. The profile shows more than 95,000 clones, 70% to 90% of them singletons. Sequencing used peripheral blood. The chain employs TRBV7-9 and TRBJ1-4, with a tentative D call TRBD1 (5 bases). This receptor was taken from a human donor in a cohort sampled during active COVID-19. CDR3: CASSFTGVELFF. The CDR3, as DNA: TGTGCCAGCAGCTTCACAGGAGTTGAACTGTTTTTT. The full variable domain, in which reference TRBV7-9 and TRBJ1-4 provide the parts outside the CDR3, is DTGVSQNPRHKITKRGQNVTFRCDPISEHNRLYWYRQTLGQGPEFLTYFQNEAQLEKSRLLSDRFSAERPKGSFSTLEIQRTEQGDSAMYLCASSFTGVELFFGSGTQLSVL.